This T cell receptor beta chain was sequenced for a study of beta chain features in type 1 diabetes. Study details: Healthy donors, compared against patients, showed similar age, gender and cell yields. The number of sorted cells examined across all samples was 107,917,701.

Study findings and constraints: Small HLA sub-analyses could not settle whether HLA shapes TCRB rearrangement. All four CD4+ subsets of Type 1 diabetes patients contained TCRB CDR3s that were moderately but significantly shorter.

CD4+ naive, central memory, regulatory and stem cell-like memory subsets were isolated by sorting on CD45RO/CCR7/CD25/CD127/CD95/CD27. cDNA synthesis used the whole RNA isolate, giving expressed TCRB sequences. Assay used: immunoSEQ multiplex PCR; TCRdb lists only in-frame clones, some missing. The repertoire has approximately 41,000 clones, 65% to 70% of them found once; the top ten carry around 1.8%. A remark on this clone: Its antigen is as yet unknown.

Germline CDR1 is MNHNY and CDR2 is SVGAGI (reference sequence). The ends were cut back, 4 bases at V and 10 bases at J, with 10 bases in the middle. The CDR3 is made up of 12 amino acids. The TCR comes from a man aged 25-45 years with type 1 diabetes. Some clones in this sample may be carry-over from other donors' samples. This chain links TRBV6-6 with TRBJ1-4, with TRBD1 as a possible D gene (6 bases). Source material: Tregs from blood. CDR3 region: CASSSDSRKLFF. DNA for the CDR3: TGTGCCAGCAGTTCGGACAGCCGAAAACTGTTTTTT.